Following are 25 T cell receptor beta chains from one sample sequenced in a study of blood T cell repertoires in COVID-19. Here immunoSEQ multiplex PCR was the method, and the copy in TCRdb shows in-frame clones only, minus some. The table lists 350,000 to 500,000 clones, about 90% of them singletons. The material sequenced was peripheral blood. The receptor set was obtained from a man between 18 and 29 years old with COVID-19, enrolled during active disease.

The CDR3 region has the DNA TGTGCCAGCAGCCCTCAGCGACGCAATGAGCAGTTCTTC. It encodes CASSPQRRNEQFF. The rearrangement uses TRBV7-3 and TRBJ2-1, with unresolved D. Germline V gene lookup returns CDR1 SGHTA and CDR2 FQGTGA. The CDR3 is 13 amino acids. V shed 5 bases and J shed 6 bases, with 11 bases lying between them.

To note about this clone: The same CDR3 is also encoded by other DNA sequences in this sample. V and J are TRBV3-1 (or the pseudogene TRBV3-2) and TRBJ1-2; D not certain. The CDR3 spans 12 residues. Deletions cut 0 bases from V and 8 bases from J, with 7 bases between. In germline, CDR1 is LGHDT, CDR2 YNNKEL (reference sequence). As DNA, the CDR3 is TGTGCCAGCAGCCAAGATAGCCGGGGCTACACCTTC. This translates into CASSQDSRGYTF.

J is TRBJ2-7 and V is TRBV12-3 or TRBV12-4; possibly TRBD2 for D (6 bases). The CDR3 loop spans 13 amino acids. The V end was cut by 7 bases, the J end by 7 bases, with 17 bases between. This chain's CDR3 is CASNHGLRLEQYF. The CDR3 DNA reads TGTGCCAGCAACCATGGACTACGACTGGAGCAGTACTTC.

The chain has TRBV3-1 (or the pseudogene TRBV3-2) and TRBJ1-2; D uncertain. CDR3 length: 13 residues. V was clipped by 0 bases and J by 5 bases, with 7 bases between them. Per germline, CDR1 LGHDT and CDR2 YNNKEL (reference sequence). The CDR3 DNA is TGTGCCAGCAGCCAAGATGGAGGTTATGGCTACACCTTC. This gives the protein CASSQDGGYGYTF.

V usage is TRBV19 and J usage is TRBJ1-1; a possible D gene is TRBD1 (6 bases). This CDR3 contains 15 residues. Trimming removed 7 bases at V and 2 bases at J, with 17 bases between. Per germline, CDR1 LNHDA and CDR2 SQIVND (reference sequence). CDR3 coding DNA: TGTGCCAGTACCGCTATCAGGGGCTTAAACACTGAAGCTTTCTTT. It yields the protein CASTAIRGLNTEAFF. The full variable domain, completed using reference TRBV19 and TRBJ1-1, is DGGITQSPKYLFRKEGQNVTLSCEQNLNHDAMYWYRQDPGQGLRLIYYSQIVNDFQKGDIAEGYSVSREKKESFPLTVTSAQKNPTAFYLCASTAIRGLNTEAFFGQGTRLTVV.

The gene calls are TRBV15 and TRBJ2-5, with D maybe TRBD2 (5 bases). This CDR3 spans 14 amino acids. CDR1 and CDR2 from the germline V gene are LNHNV and YYDKDF (reference sequence). The germline V and J ends were trimmed by 0 bases and 3 bases, with 8 bases remaining between them. CDR3 protein: CATSRDRGKETQYF. CDR3 nucleotide sequence: TGTGCCACCAGCAGAGATCGGGGAAAAGAGACCCAGTACTTC.

The genes are TRBV2 and TRBJ1-3; the D gene is possibly TRBD1 (5 bases). Germline-derived CDR1 and CDR2 are SNHLY and FYNNEI. The CDR3 runs 13 residues. V lost 4 bases, J lost 3 bases, and 7 bases lay in between. CDR3: CASSGDFGNTIYF. The CDR3, as DNA: TGTGCCAGCAGTGGGGACTTTGGAAACACCATATATTTT.

CDR3 protein: CASSYSGNYGYTF. The CDR3 nucleotides read TGTGCCAGCAGTTACTCCGGTAACTATGGCTACACCTTC. The chain is built from TRBV6-6 and TRBJ1-2; D gene uncertain. The germline V gene has CDR1 MNHNY and CDR2 SVGAGI (reference sequence). V was trimmed by 0 bases and J by 1 base, leaving 3 bases between them. The CDR3 has 13 amino acids.

The CDR3 spells CAWSSGRPPPQHF. The DNA for the CDR3 is TGTGCCTGGTCCTCCGGGAGACCACCGCCCCAGCATTTT. The V and J genes are TRBV30 and TRBJ1-5; D is uncertain. This CDR3 spans 13 amino acids. V was pared by 5 bases and J by 9 bases, with 17 bases between. Germline values: CDR1 GTSNPN, CDR2 SVGIG (reference sequence).

This clone was recorded once. The V and J genes are TRBV2 and TRBJ2-1; unclear D gene. V gave up 8 bases and J gave up 0 bases, with 11 bases separating them. This CDR3 has 14 residues. The germline V gene encodes CDR1 SNHLY and CDR2 FYNNEI. The CDR3 reads CASQFLSSYNEQFF. The CDR3 region has the DNA TGTGCCAGCCAATTTTTGAGCTCCTACAATGAGCAGTTCTTC.

The rearrangement links TRBV7-2 to TRBJ1-5; 11 bases map to TRBD1. V lost 4 bases to trimming and J lost 4 bases; unmatched junction nucleotides: 3. This CDR3 is built from 15 residues. CDR1 SGHTA and CDR2 FQGNSA come from the germline V gene. This CDR3 reads CASSSGTGGNQPQHF. The DNA of the CDR3 is TGTGCCAGCAGCTCCGGGACAGGGGGGAATCAGCCCCAGCATTTT.

The genes are TRBV3-1 (or the pseudogene TRBV3-2) and TRBJ2-7; 9 bases fit TRBD1. Germline CDR1 and CDR2: LGHDT and YNNKEL (reference sequence). The CDR3 consists of 14 residues. V gave up 4 bases and J gave up 2 bases; unmatched junction bases: 3. The CDR3 spells CASSLGQGPYEQYF. CDR3 coding DNA: TGTGCCAGCAGCCTGGGACAGGGCCCCTACGAGCAGTACTTC.

This rearrangement joins TRBV7-3 to TRBJ2-3, with 15 bases fitting TRBD2. Germline CDR1 reads SGHTA; CDR2 reads FQGTGA. The CDR3 loop spans 17 amino acids. The junction had 6 bases not matched to a gene; V was cut back by 4 bases and J by 4 bases. Here the CDR3 reads CASSSGTSGRTPDTQYF. The CDR3 region has the DNA TGTGCCAGCAGCTCCGGGACTAGCGGGAGGACCCCAGATACGCAGTATTTT.

This clone appeared a single time. V is TRBV2 and J is TRBJ1-1, with no clear D. V shed 5 bases and J shed 1 base, with 14 bases lying between them. This CDR3 spans 15 amino acids. CDR1 SNHLY and CDR2 FYNNEI come from the germline V gene. The CDR3 bases are TGTGCCAGCAGTTATCTCCCTTACAAGAACACTGAAGCTTTCTTT. Amino acids: CASSYLPYKNTEAFF.

The chain couples TRBV5-4 to TRBJ2-3, with TRBD2 matching 8 bases. V shed 4 bases, J shed 5 bases, and the junction held 9 bases outside the gene matches. Germline-derived CDR1 and CDR2 are SGHNT and YYREEE (reference sequence). The CDR3 runs 15 residues. The CDR3: CASSRAGGAGDTQYF. As DNA, the CDR3 is TGTGCCAGCAGCCGTGCGGGGGGCGCTGGAGATACGCAGTATTTT. Based on the CDR3 plus reference TRBV5-4 and TRBJ2-3, the full variable domain is ETGVTQSPTHLIKTRGQQVTLRCSSQSGHNTVSWYQQALGQGPQFIFQYYREEENGRGNFPPRFSGLQFPNYSSELNVNALELDDSALYLCASSRAGGAGDTQYFGPGTRLTVL.

This clone was observed a few times. The chain links TRBV4-1 to TRBJ2-1, with D possibly being TRBD1 (5 bases). Trimming cost V 3 bases and J 0 bases, with 9 bases left between them. This CDR3 is built from 15 residues. The germline CDR1 and CDR2 sequences are MGHRA and YSYEKL. For the CDR3, the DNA is TGCGCCAGCAGCCAGGGCAGGGCCTCCTACAATGAGCAGTTCTTC. Encoded protein: CASSQGRASYNEQFF.

Written as DNA, the CDR3 is TGTGCCAGCAGCTTAGACAGGGGGAACTACGAGCAGTACTTC. Protein sequence: CASSLDRGNYEQYF. The V gene is TRBV7-2, the J gene TRBJ2-7; 8 bases map to TRBD1. This CDR3 has 14 amino acids. Germline CDR1 and CDR2: SGHTA and FQGNSA. V lost 1 base and J lost 3; bases outside the gene matches: 2.

The chain recombines TRBV5-1 with TRBJ2-2; possibly TRBD1 for D (5 bases). The CDR3 has 15 residues. Trimming left V 1 base short and J 8 bases short, with 15 bases between. Germline lookup yields CDR1 SGHRS and CDR2 YFSETQ. The CDR3 loop is CASSLMDTETGELFF. CDR3 bases: TGCGCCAGCAGCTTGATGGACACGGAAACGGGGGAGCTGTTTTTT.

This clone has just one count. The V call is TRBV29-1, the J call TRBJ2-3; 9 nucleotides align to TRBD1. The CDR3 is 13 residues long. CDR1 is SQVTM, CDR2 ANQGSEA, per germline. Trimming at V came to 4 bases and at J to 5 bases, leaving 4 bases not matched to a gene. In DNA form, the CDR3 reads TGCAGCGTTGGACAGGGGGTCAAAGATACGCAGTATTTT. As protein: CSVGQGVKDTQYF.

The V call is TRBV6-1, the J call TRBJ1-3; no reliable D call. Trimming left V 0 bases short and J 3 bases short, with 6 bases between. This CDR3 has 14 residues. Germline-derived CDR1 and CDR2 are MNHNS and SASEGT. CDR3 DNA sequence: TGTGCCAGCAGTGAAGCCCGCAGTGGAAACACCATATATTTT. Translation gives CASSEARSGNTIYF.

The chain is built from TRBV9 and TRBJ1-4; D unresolved. This CDR3 is 12 amino acids long. CDR1 is SGDLS and CDR2 is YYNGEE in the germline V gene. The germline V and J ends were trimmed by 3 bases and 14 bases, with 14 bases remaining between them. CDR3 protein: CASSGLDQILFF. Written as DNA, the CDR3 is TGTGCCAGCAGCGGACTAGACCAAATCCTGTTTTTT.

The gene calls are TRBV4-1 and TRBJ1-1; no clear D gene. V lost 2 bases and J lost 0, with 13 bases in between. Looked up from germline, CDR1 is MGHRA and CDR2 is YSYEKL. CDR3 length equals 16 residues. This CDR3 is CASSQPTKRLNTEAFF. The CDR3 bases are TGCGCCAGCAGCCAACCAACCAAGCGGTTGAACACTGAAGCTTTCTTT.

As concerns this clone: The same CDR3 also results from other DNA sequences found in this sample. The rearrangement uses TRBV11-2 and TRBJ2-7; no definite D call. V gave up 4 bases and J gave up 4 bases, with 5 bases separating them. Germline assignment: CDR1 SGHAT and CDR2 FQNNGV. The CDR3 is made up of 11 amino acids. In DNA form, the CDR3 reads TGTGCCAGCAGCTCCACTTACGAGCAGTACTTC. Residues: CASSSTYEQYF.

The chain carries TRBV2 and TRBJ2-7, with TRBD2 matching over 9 bases. Trimming cost V 6 bases and J 7 bases; bases outside gene matches: 10. Germline CDR1 reads SNHLY; CDR2 reads FYNNEI. The CDR3 consists of 14 residues. The CDR3 bases are TGTGCCAGCAGATCTGTACGTAGCGGGGGAGAGCAGTACTTC. This translates into CASRSVRSGGEQYF. Full variable domain (missing parts from reference TRBV2 and TRBJ2-7): EPEVTQTPSHQVTQMGQEVILRCVPISNHLYFYWYRQILGQKVEFLVSFYNNEISEKSEIFDDQFSVERPDGSNFTLKIRSTKLEDSAMYFCASRSVRSGGEQYFGPGTRLTVT.

The chain joins TRBV11-2 to TRBJ2-7; 8 nucleotides line up with TRBD2. The germline gives CDR1 SGHAT, CDR2 FQNNGV. V shed 0 bases, J shed 0 bases, and the junction held 10 bases outside the gene matches. The CDR3 runs 18 residues. The chain's CDR3 is CASSLDPGGPILSYEQYF. The CDR3 DNA reads as TGTGCCAGCAGCTTAGATCCGGGAGGGCCTATCCTCTCCTACGAGCAGTACTTC.